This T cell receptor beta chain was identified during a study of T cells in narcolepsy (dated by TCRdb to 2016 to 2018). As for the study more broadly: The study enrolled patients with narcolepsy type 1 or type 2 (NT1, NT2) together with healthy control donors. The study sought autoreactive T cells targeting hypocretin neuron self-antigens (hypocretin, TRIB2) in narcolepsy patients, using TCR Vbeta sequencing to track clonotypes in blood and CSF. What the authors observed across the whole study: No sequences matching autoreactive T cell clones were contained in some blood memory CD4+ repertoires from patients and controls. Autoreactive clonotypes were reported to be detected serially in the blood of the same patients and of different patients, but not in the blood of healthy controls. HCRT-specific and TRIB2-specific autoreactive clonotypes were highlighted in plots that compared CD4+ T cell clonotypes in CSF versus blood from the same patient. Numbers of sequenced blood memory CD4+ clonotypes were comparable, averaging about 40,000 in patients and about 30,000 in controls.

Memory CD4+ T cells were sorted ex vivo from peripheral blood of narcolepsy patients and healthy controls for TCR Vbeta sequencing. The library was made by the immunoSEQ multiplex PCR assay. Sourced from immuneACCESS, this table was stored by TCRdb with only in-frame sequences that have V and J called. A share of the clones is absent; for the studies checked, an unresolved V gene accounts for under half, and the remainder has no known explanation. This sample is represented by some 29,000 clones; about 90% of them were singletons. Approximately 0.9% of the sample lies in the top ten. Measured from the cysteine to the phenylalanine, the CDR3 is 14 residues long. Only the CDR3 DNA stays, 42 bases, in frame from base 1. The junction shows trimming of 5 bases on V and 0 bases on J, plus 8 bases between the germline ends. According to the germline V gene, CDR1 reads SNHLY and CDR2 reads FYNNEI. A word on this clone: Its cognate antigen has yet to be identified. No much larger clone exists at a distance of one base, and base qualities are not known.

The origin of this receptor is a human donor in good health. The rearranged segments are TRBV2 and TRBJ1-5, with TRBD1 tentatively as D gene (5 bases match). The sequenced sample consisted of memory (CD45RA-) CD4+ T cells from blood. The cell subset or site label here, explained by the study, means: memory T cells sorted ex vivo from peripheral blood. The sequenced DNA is TGTGCCAGCAGTTCTGACAGTAGCAATCAGCCCCAGCATTTT. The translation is CASSSDSSNQPQHF.